This entry lists 14 T cell receptor beta chains sequenced from one sample in a study of T cell changes during pregnancy in multiple sclerosis. The protocol was immunoSEQ multiplex PCR, while the TCRdb copy is restricted to in-frame clones and leaves out a portion. This sample has tens of thousands of clones, with 96% found just once. The specimen comprised peripheral blood, sampled in the second trimester of pregnancy. The receptor source for this set is a female donor with multiple sclerosis, enrolled in a pregnancy study.

The chain joins TRBV7-2 to TRBJ1-5; D is ambiguous. The V end was cut by 1 base, the J end by 1 base, with 5 bases between. CDR3 length: 14 residues. Per germline, CDR1 SGHTA and CDR2 FQGNSA. The CDR3 nucleotides are TGTGCCAGCAGCTTAGAACAAAGCAATCAGCCCCAGCATTTT. Residues: CASSLEQSNQPQHF.

This chain joins TRBV5-1 and TRBJ2-6; D uncertain. From germline, CDR1 is SGHRS and CDR2 YFSETQ. Deletions cut 6 bases from V and 5 bases from J, with 6 bases between. The length of the CDR3 is 12 residues. CDR3 amino acids: CASISRANVLTF. The CDR3 DNA reads TGCGCCAGCATAAGCCGGGCCAACGTCCTGACTTTC.

The V call is TRBV7-9, the J call TRBJ1-3; D gene ambiguous. Germline loops: CDR1 SEHNR, CDR2 FQNEAQ (reference sequence). Trimming removed 6 bases from V and 0 bases from J, with 9 bases in between. The CDR3 is 14 amino acids. This CDR3 reads CASSIQSSGNTIYF. DNA for the CDR3: TGTGCCAGCAGTATACAAAGCTCTGGAAACACCATATATTTT.

The V gene is TRBV15, the J gene TRBJ2-7, with 7 positions matching TRBD1. Trimming took 2 bases from V and 2 from J; bases not matched to a gene: 6. This CDR3 has 15 residues. The V gene's germline CDR1 is LNHNV and CDR2 YYDKDF (reference sequence). CDR3 nucleotides: TGTGCCACCAGCAGACTCCGGGACAGAACCTACGAGCAGTACTTC. Translated: CATSRLRDRTYEQYF.

The chain joins TRBV28 to TRBJ1-4; TRBD1 is a possible D gene (5 bases). Trimming shortened V by 8 bases and J by 0 bases, and 13 bases separated the two germline ends. Germline V gene sequence: CDR1 MDHEN, CDR2 SYDVKM. CDR3 size: 15 residues. CDR3 protein: CASAVTGATNEKLFF. Here the CDR3 DNA reads TGTGCCAGCGCTGTTACGGGGGCAACTAATGAAAAACTGTTTTTT.

This clone appeared once. CDR3 sequence reads: CASSFWGWGSNYGYTF. CDR3 nucleotide sequence: TGTGCCAGCAGCTTTTGGGGCTGGGGCTCTAACTATGGCTACACCTTC. The chain joins TRBV7-2 to TRBJ1-2, with D possibly TRBD1 on 5 matching bases. This CDR3 contains 16 residues. The germline gives CDR1 SGHTA, CDR2 FQGNSA. Trimming cost V 3 bases and J 0 bases, with 14 bases left between them.

The V gene is TRBV11-1, the J gene TRBJ2-7; tentatively, D is TRBD2 (5 bases). Trimming left V 5 bases short and J 3 bases short, with 14 bases between. This CDR3 region has 14 residues. Germline V lookup: CDR1 SGHAT, CDR2 FQDESV (reference sequence). The CDR3 reads CASSPSPVGYEQYF. The DNA of the CDR3 is TGTGCCAGCAGCCCTAGCCCTGTTGGCTACGAGCAGTACTTC.

This clone came up a few times. The chain carries TRBV11-3 and TRBJ2-2; D might be TRBD1 (6 bases). Trimming cost V 0 bases and J 2 bases, with 13 bases left between them. The CDR3 is 17 amino acids. Per germline, CDR1 SGHNT and CDR2 YENEEA. CDR3 loop: CASSLESVQGNTGELFF. The CDR3, as DNA: TGTGCCAGCAGCTTAGAAAGCGTACAGGGAAACACCGGGGAGCTGTTTTTT. Filled out from reference TRBV11-3 and TRBJ2-2, the complete variable domain reads EAGVVQSPRYKIIEKKQPVAFWCNPISGHNTLYWYLQNLGQGPELLIRYENEEAVDDSQLPKDRFSAERLKGVDSTLKIQPAELGDSAVYLCASSLESVQGNTGELFFGEGSRLTVL.

This chain uses TRBV7-2 with TRBJ2-1; 15 nucleotides agree with TRBD2. The V segment lost 4 bases and the J segment 10 bases; nucleotides outside the gene matches: 8. This CDR3 region has 16 residues. Germline V gene lookup returns CDR1 SGHTA and CDR2 FQGNSA. CDR3 in amino acids: CASSSPGLAGGREQFF. The CDR3 DNA sequence: TGTGCCAGCAGCTCGCCAGGACTAGCGGGGGGGCGAGAGCAGTTCTTC.

In this sample, this clone turned up once. The chain uses TRBV2 and TRBJ2-1, with TRBD1 matching over 8 bases. There are 13 residues in the CDR3. J was trimmed by 7 bases and V by 6 bases; bases with no gene match: 5. The germline V gene has CDR1 SNHLY and CDR2 FYNNEI. The CDR3 coding sequence is TGTGCCAGCAGCGGACAGGGACGGAATGAGCAGTTCTTC. It specifies CASSGQGRNEQFF.

The chain uses TRBV6-1 and TRBJ2-7; tentatively, D is TRBD2 (6 bases). CDR1 is MNHNS, CDR2 SASEGT, per germline. CDR3 length equals 13 residues. The ends were cut back, 7 bases at V and 3 bases at J, with 13 bases in the middle. The CDR3 here is CASIGDSYYEQYF. In DNA, the CDR3 is TGTGCCAGCATTGGGGACTCCTACTACGAGCAGTACTTC.

This sequence joins TRBV4-3 and TRBJ1-1; 8 bases fit TRBD1. Losses at the gene ends were 9 bases for V and 2 bases for J; bases not matched to a gene: 8. Germline V gives CDR1 LGHNA, CDR2 YSLEER. CDR3 size: 14 residues. The CDR3 is CASRQGLGNTEAFF. The CDR3 nucleotides read TGCGCCAGTCGACAGGGGCTTGGCAACACTGAAGCTTTCTTT.

The chain is built from TRBV7-3 and TRBJ2-3, with D maybe TRBD2 (6 bases). The V and J ends lost 7 bases and 4 bases respectively, with 12 bases between them. The CDR3 covers 13 residues. The germline V gene has CDR1 SGHTA and CDR2 FQGTGA. The CDR3 DNA sequence: TGTGCCAGCACTCCTGCGGGGTCAGATACGCAGTATTTT. Translating gives CASTPAGSDTQYF.

This rearrangement joins TRBV20-1 to TRBJ2-1; TRBD1 matches 10 bases. CDR3 size: 11 residues. V shed 4 bases and J 14 bases; nucleotides not matched to a gene: 5. CDR1 DFQATT and CDR2 SNEGSKA come from the germline V gene (reference sequence). The CDR3 spells CSATGTGEEFF. The DNA of the CDR3 is TGCAGTGCTACCGGGACAGGGGAGGAGTTCTTC.